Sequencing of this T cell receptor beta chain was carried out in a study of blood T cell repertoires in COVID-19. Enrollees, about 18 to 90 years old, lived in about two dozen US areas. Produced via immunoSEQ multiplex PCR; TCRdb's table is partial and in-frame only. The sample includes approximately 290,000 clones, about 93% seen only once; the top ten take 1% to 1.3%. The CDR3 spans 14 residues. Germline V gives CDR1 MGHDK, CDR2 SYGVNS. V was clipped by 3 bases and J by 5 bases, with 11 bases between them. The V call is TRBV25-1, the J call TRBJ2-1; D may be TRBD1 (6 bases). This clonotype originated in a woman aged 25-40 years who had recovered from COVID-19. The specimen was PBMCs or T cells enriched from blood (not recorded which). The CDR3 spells CASSDGTLNNEQFF. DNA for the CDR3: TGTGCCAGCAGTGACGGGACACTGAACAATGAGCAGTTCTTC. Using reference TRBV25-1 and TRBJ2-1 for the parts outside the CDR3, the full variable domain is EADIYQTPRYLVIGTGKKITLECSQTMGHDKMYWYQQDPGMELHLIHYSYGVNSTEKGDLSSESTVSRIRTEHFPLTLESARPSHTSQYLCASSDGTLNNEQFFGPGTRLTVL.